This TCR beta chain was recovered during a study of blood T cell repertoires in COVID-19 (dated by TCRdb to the early 2020s). Notes on the research overall: Collaborator samples came from the United States, Italy and Spain and covered acute and convalescent phases of COVID-19. The prospective study material was composed of cDNA or gDNA derived from T cells, B-cell-depleted T cells, or PBMCs. The dataset comprised deeply sampled blood TCRbeta repertoires from subjects exposed to, actively infected with, or recovered from COVID-19. The repertoires were released in a freely available public database meant as a resource for research on the immune response to SARS-CoV-2. Samples were obtained from the ongoing ImmuneRACE study (first 160 participants) and from 950 to 1,500 subjects provided by 6 global collaborators. Sample metadata almost always included a de-identified subject ID, COVID-19 status, age in years and sex. HLA class I and class II types, where available, came from metadata supplied by the sample provider rather than from assay-based typing. Here is what the overall study found, with its caveats: How much clinical and demographic metadata was included differed by source and by participant, and the metadata was provided uncurated.

Sequences SGDLS (CDR1) and YYNGEE (CDR2) are obtained from the germline V gene. From the cysteine through the phenylalanine, the CDR3 covers 15 amino acids. CDR3 DNA only is kept here, 45 bases in frame from base 1. Trimming costs V 3 bases and J 0 bases, and their ends lie 12 bases apart. Concerning this clone: Its antigen has not been determined. It has no much larger one-base neighbor in the sample; base qualities were not kept.

The collaborating institutions used their own protocols to collect whole blood in K2EDTA tubes. For TCRbeta analysis, collaborators shipped samples in one of three forms: frozen whole blood, isolated PBMCs, or DNA extracted from either of those sample types. The immunoSEQ Assay, a bias-controlled multiplex PCR, was used to amplify TCRbeta CDR3 regions from genomic DNA. The authors' analysis ran thus. The number of nucleated cells in each sample was estimated from the amplification of reference gene primers within the assay. To quantify the absolute abundance of each unique TCRbeta CDR3 rearrangement, sequence reads were collapsed and filtered. For each sample, productive Simpson clonality was calculated by taking the square root of Simpson's diversity index across productive rearrangements. This immuneACCESS table, as held by TCRdb, lists in-frame sequences with V and J called but not all clones. Of the missing ones, under half trace to an unresolved V gene in checked studies; the others have no known cause. Clone size and the V and J calls come from that table; the DNA yielded D and trimming. Here the sample has about 53,000 clones; 75% to 85% occur a single time. The ten top clones hold approximately 3% of the sample.

The chain links TRBV9 with TRBJ1-1, with TRBD1 tentatively as D gene (6 bases match). The clonotype comes from a woman aged 60-75 years with acute or convalescent COVID-19. The sequenced sample consisted of peripheral blood. The CDR3 reads as follows: CASSALTGLNTEAFF. In nucleotides, the sequence is TGTGCCAGCAGCGCCTTGACAGGACTGAACACTGAAGCTTTCTTT. The reference TRBV9 and TRBJ1-1 proteins fill in what lies around the CDR3, so the full variable domain reads DSGVTQTPKHLITATGQRVTLRCSPRSGDLSVYWYQQSLDQGLQFLIQYYNGEERAKGNILERFSAQQFPDLHSELNLSSLELGDSALYFCASSALTGLNTEAFFGQGTRLTVV.